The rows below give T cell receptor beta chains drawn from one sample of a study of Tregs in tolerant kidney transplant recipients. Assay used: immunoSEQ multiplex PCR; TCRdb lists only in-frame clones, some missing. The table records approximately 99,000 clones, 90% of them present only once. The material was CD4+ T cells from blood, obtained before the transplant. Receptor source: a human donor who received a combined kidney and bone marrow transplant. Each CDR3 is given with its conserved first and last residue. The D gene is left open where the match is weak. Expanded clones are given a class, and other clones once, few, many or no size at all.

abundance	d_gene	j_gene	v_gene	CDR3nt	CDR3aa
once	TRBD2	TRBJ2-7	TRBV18	TGTGCCAGCTCACGGCGGGGGACCCCTGGCGAGCAGTACTTC	CASSRRGTPGEQYF
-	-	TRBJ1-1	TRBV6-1	TGTGCCAGCAGTGAAGGACACCTCTCGGGAACTGAAGCTTTCTTT	CASSEGHLSGTEAFF
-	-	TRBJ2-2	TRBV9	TGTGCCAGCAGCGTAGACAAACCGAACACCGGGGAGCTGTTTTTT	CASSVDKPNTGELFF
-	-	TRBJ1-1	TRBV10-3	TGTGCCACCCGACTCTTGACAGGTTCGAACACTGAAGCTTTCTTT	CATRLLTGSNTEAFF
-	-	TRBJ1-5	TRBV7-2	TGTGCCAGCAGCTTAGCGTATAGGGGCGGTCAGCCCCAGCATTTT	CASSLAYRGGQPQHF
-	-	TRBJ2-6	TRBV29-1	TGCAGCGTTGCAGATACCCGGTCTGGGGCCAACGTCCTGACTTTC	CSVADTRSGANVLTF
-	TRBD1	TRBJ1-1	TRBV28	TGTGCCAGCAGTCGTAGTCCCGGGACAGGGAACACTGAAGCTTTCTTT	CASSRSPGTGNTEAFF
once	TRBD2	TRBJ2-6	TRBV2	TGTGCCAGCAGGGGGGGGTTCGCTAGCTCTGGGGCCAACGTCCTGACTTTC	CASRGGFASSGANVLTF
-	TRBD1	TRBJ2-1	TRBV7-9	TGTGCCAGCAGCCTTACACAGGGGAGCTCCTACAATGAGCAGTTCTTC	CASSLTQGSSYNEQFF
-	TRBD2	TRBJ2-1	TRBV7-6	TGTGCCAGCAGCTTAGCGCGGCTAGCGGGGTCCTACAATGAGCAGTTCTTC	CASSLARLAGSYNEQFF
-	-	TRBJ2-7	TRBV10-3	TGTGCCATCAGTGTACAGGGTTACGAGCAGTACTTC	CAISVQGYEQYF
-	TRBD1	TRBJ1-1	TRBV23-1	TGCGCCAGCAGTCCAGGGACAGGGAGACGGAACACTGAAGCTTTCTTT	CASSPGTGRRNTEAFF
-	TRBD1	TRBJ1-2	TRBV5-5	TGTGCCAGCAGCCGGGACAGCAACTATGGCTACACCTTC	CASSRDSNYGYTF
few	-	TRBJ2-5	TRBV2	TGTGCCACTGCGCGAGCGGGCCAATCCCAAGAGACCCAGTACTTC	CATARAGQSQETQYF
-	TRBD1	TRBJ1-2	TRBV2	TGTGCCAGCAGTGATCGGACAGGGTGGGAATACTATGGCTACACCTTC	CASSDRTGWEYYGYTF
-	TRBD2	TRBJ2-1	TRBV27	TGTGCCAGCAGTGCCCGCGGCGGGAGGGCCGACAATGAGCAGTTCTTC	CASSARGGRADNEQFF
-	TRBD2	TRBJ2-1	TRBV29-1	TGCAGCGAGAGACTAGCGGGATACAATGAGCAGTTCTTC	CSERLAGYNEQFF
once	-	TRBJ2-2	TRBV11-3	TGTGCCAGCAGCTTAGATCCAGTCTCCGCGAACACCGGGGAGCTGTTTTTT	CASSLDPVSANTGELFF
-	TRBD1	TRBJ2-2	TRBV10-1	TGCGCCAGCAGTGTACAGGGGTCAGGCACCGGGGAGCTGTTTTTT	CASSVQGSGTGELFF
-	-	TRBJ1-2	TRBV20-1	TGCAGTGTGGGCACCTATGGCTACACCTTC	CSVGTYGYTF
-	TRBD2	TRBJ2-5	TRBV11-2	TGTGCCAGCAGCTTAGGGGGCAAGCTAGCGGGAAAAGAGACCCAGTACTTC	CASSLGGKLAGKETQYF
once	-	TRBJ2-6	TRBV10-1	TGCGCCAGCAGTGAGTTAGGACAGAAACTCTCTGGGGCCAACGTCCTGACTTTC	CASSELGQKLSGANVLTF
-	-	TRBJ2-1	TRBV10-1	TGCGCCAGCAGTGAGGGCCGGGGTGAGCAGTTCTTC	CASSEGRGEQFF
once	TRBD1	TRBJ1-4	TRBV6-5	TGTGCCAGCAGTTACACAGGGGGGGGGCAAAAACTGTTTTTT	CASSYTGGGQKLFF
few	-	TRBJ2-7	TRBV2	TGTGCCAGCAGGGGCAGGGTTTACGAGCAGTACTTC	CASRGRVYEQYF
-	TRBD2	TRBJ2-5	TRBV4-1	TGCGCCAGCAGCCAAGGCGGGGGGGAGGGGGCGTGGGAGACCCAGTACTTC	CASSQGGGEGAWETQYF
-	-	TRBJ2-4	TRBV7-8	TGTGCCAGCAGCCCGACCGAAGGGAGAAGGGTGAACATTCAGTACTTC	CASSPTEGRRVNIQYF
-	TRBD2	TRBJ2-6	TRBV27	TGTGCCAGCAGTTCCCGGACTAGCGGGGACTCTGGGGCCAACGTCCTGACTTTC	CASSSRTSGDSGANVLTF
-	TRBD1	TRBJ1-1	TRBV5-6	TGTGCCAGCAGCTTGAACAGGGGAGGCACTGAAGCTTTCTTT	CASSLNRGGTEAFF
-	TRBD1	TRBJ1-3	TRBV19	TGTGCCAGTAGTGCCCGGACAGGGGATTCGGGAAACACCATATATTTT	CASSARTGDSGNTIYF
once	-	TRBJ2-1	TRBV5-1	TGCGCCAGCAGCGGTGGACAGACCTACAATGAGCAGTTCTTC	CASSGGQTYNEQFF
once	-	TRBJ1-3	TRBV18	TGTGCCAGCTCACCCGACACCTCTGGAAACACCATATATTTT	CASSPDTSGNTIYF
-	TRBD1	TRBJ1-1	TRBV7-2	TGTGCCAGCAGCTTATGGCAGGGGGCTCAGACTGAAGCTTTCTTT	CASSLWQGAQTEAFF
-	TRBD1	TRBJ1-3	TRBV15	TGTGCCACCGAGACAGGGGGCTCTGGAAACACCATATATTTT	CATETGGSGNTIYF
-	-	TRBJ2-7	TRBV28	TGTGCCAGCAGTTTATCAGGGGACTCCTACGAGCAGTACTTC	CASSLSGDSYEQYF
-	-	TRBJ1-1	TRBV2	TGTGCCAGCAGTGTCTCCTGGAACACTGAAGCTTTCTTT	CASSVSWNTEAFF
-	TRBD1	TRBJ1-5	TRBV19	TGTGCCAGTAGTATCGACAGGGGGAGGAATCAGCCCCAGCATTTT	CASSIDRGRNQPQHF
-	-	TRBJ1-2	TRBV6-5	TGTGCCAGCCGCAGGGCTAACTATGGCTACACCTTC	CASRRANYGYTF
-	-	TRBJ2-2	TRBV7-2	TGTGCCAGCAGCTTAACCTCAGCGAACACCGGGGAGCTGTTTTTT	CASSLTSANTGELFF
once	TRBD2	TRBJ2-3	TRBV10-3	TGTGCCATCAGGGGGGCAGCGGGAGAAACAGATACGCAGTATTTT	CAIRGAAGETDTQYF
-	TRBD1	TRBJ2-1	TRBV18	TGTGCCAGCTCACCACTGCCTGGGGACAGGGGGCTCAATGAGCAGTTCTTC	CASSPLPGDRGLNEQFF
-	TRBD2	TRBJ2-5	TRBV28	TGTGCCAGCAGCCCGAGCGGGATAAAAGAGACCCAGTACTTC	CASSPSGIKETQYF
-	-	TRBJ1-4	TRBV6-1	TGTGCCAGCAGTATATCCAGGGGAGCTAATGAAAAACTGTTTTTT	CASSISRGANEKLFF
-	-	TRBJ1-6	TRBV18	TGTGCCAGCTCCCCTGATAATTCACCCCTCCACTTT	CASSPDNSPLHF
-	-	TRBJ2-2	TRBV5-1	TGCGCCAGCAGCTTAGAGGGGAGGACCGGGGAGCTGTTTTTT	CASSLEGRTGELFF
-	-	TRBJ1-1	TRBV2	TGTGCCAGCAGCCAACAGGGTAGCACTGAAGCTTTCTTT	CASSQQGSTEAFF
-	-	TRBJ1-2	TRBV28	TGTGCCAGCAGTTATAGGTGGGCCCGGGGCTACACCTTC	CASSYRWARGYTF
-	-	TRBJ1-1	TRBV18	TGTGCCAGCTCCCGCGTTACGGACGCGGGCGGTGAAGCTTTCTTT	CASSRVTDAGGEAFF
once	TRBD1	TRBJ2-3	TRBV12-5	TGTGCTAGTGGTCCGGACAGGGGTAGGTCAGATACGCAGTATTTT	CASGPDRGRSDTQYF
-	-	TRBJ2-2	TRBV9	TGTGCCACCTTGACAGCCGACCCGCTATTTATGAACACCGGGGAGCTGTTTTTT	CATLTADPLFMNTGELFF
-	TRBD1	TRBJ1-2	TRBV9	TGTGCCAGCAGCGTCGGACAGGGTGCCTATGGCTACACCTTC	CASSVGQGAYGYTF
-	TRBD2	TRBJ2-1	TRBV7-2	TGTGCCAGCAGCTTAGCGGCTAGCGGGAGCCAGCAGTTCTTC	CASSLAASGSQQFF